This TCR beta chain appears in the sequencing data of a study of post-analysis software for immune sequencing data. Study as a whole: In terms of disease course, relapsing-remitting, secondary progressive and progressive-relapsing multiple sclerosis were included.

Turning to this clonotype: Antigen unknown.

Unique molecular identifiers had been added to the TCR beta cDNA libraries. MiXCR, run by TCRdb on the PCR reads, gives a single entry per CDR3 protein. The top ten clones hold about 11% of a sample with roughly 670,000 distinct CDR3 sequences, approximately 59% of them seen once. The CDR3 spans 13 residues. J lost 11 bases, V lost 5 bases, and 11 bases had no gene match. Points from the study as a whole: Diversity measured as normalized Chao1 was significantly lower in multiple sclerosis patients than in controls. With TRBV5-6, TRBV5-1 and TRBV20-1 included, about five TRBV segments were more frequent in patients than in controls. Strong co-clustering by F measure was evident for samples that had been prepared in the same batch.

This chain uses TRBV12-3 or TRBV12-4 with TRBJ2-5; 7 positions agree with TRBD2. Sample: blood. This receptor was taken from a girl aged 2 to 9 with multiple sclerosis. Here the CDR3 reads CASSPSATREQYF. CDR3 in DNA: TGTGCCAGCAGTCCCTCTGCTACGCGGGAGCAGTACTTC.